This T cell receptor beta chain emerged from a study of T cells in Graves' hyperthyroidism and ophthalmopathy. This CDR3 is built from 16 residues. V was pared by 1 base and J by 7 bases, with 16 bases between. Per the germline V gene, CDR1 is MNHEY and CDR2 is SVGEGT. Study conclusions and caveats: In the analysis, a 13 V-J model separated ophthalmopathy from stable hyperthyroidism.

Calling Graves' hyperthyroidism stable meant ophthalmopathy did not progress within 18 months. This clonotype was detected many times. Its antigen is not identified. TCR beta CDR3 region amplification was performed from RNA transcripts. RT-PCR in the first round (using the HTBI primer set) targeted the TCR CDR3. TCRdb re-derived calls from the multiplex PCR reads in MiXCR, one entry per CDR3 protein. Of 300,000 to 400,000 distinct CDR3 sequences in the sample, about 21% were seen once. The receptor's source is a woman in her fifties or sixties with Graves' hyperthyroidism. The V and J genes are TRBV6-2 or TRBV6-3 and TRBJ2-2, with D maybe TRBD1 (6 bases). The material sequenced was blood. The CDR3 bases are TGTGCCAGCAGTTACTTCGGGTCGGAGACAGGCGGGGAGCTGTTTTTT. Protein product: CASSYFGSETGGELFF.